This passage covers 25 T cell receptor beta chains from one sample sequenced in a study of read filtering for tumor transcriptome and immune sequencing. Molecular barcoded adaptors covering alpha/delta and beta/gamma chains were used on about 390 ng RNA. TCRdb analysed the reads with MiXCR anew, one entry per CDR3 protein. The sample contains about 39,000 distinct CDR3 sequences, around an eighth of which appear only once. The sequenced material came from a population of CD138-negative cells sorted from bone marrow. The receptors were gathered from a donor over 35 with multiple myeloma.

This clonotype was counted only a few times. The rearrangement joins TRBV19 to TRBJ2-1; TRBD1 matches 9 bases. Germline CDR1 and CDR2: LNHDA and SQIVND (reference sequence). CDR3 length: 14 residues. V was pared by 8 bases and J by 4 bases, with 6 bases of the junction left unmatched. The CDR3 DNA reads as TGTGCCAGTGAGGACAGGGGAAGATACAATGAGCAGTTCTTC. It specifies CASEDRGRYNEQFF.

This clonotype was found a few times. A much larger clone differs from this one at a single base, so this may be a read error. CDR3 nucleotides: TGTGCCAGCTCACAACGGAGGATCCATGAGCAGTTCTTC. It is translated as CASSQRRIHEQFF. The chain carries TRBV18 and TRBJ2-1; maybe TRBD2 (5 bases). The CDR3 sequence is 13 residues long. The germline V gene has CDR1 KGHSH and CDR2 LQKENI. V was cut by 4 bases and J by 8 bases, with 12 bases left in between.

This clonotype has ten or more counts. The chain uses TRBV7-9 and TRBJ1-1, with a possible D match to TRBD1 (5 bases). Germline CDR1 and CDR2: SEHNR and FQNEAQ (reference sequence). The V gene lost 4 bases and the J gene lost 2 bases, with 11 bases spanning the gap. The CDR3 consists of 14 residues. The CDR3 here is CASSWDRKNTEAFF. DNA of the CDR3: TGTGCCAGCAGCTGGGACCGAAAAAACACTGAAGCTTTCTTT.

This clonotype turned up a few times. The V gene is TRBV10-2, the J gene TRBJ1-2, with D uncertain. Germline values: CDR1 WSHSY, CDR2 SAAADI. V lost 2 bases and J 9 bases, leaving 7 bases between the germline ends. This CDR3 spans 11 amino acids. The CDR3 protein is CASSEGGSYTF. DNA for the CDR3: TGCGCCAGCAGTGAGGGCGGGAGCTACACCTTC.

This clonotype was detected many times. This chain uses TRBV20-1 with TRBJ1-1, with TRBD1 matching 10 bases. Germline loops: CDR1 DFQATT, CDR2 SNEGSKA (reference sequence). The trim removed 6 bases at V and 1 base at J, leaving 8 bases unmatched. This CDR3 spans 15 amino acids. In DNA form, the CDR3 reads TGCAGTGCAAAGGGACAGGGGCACCCGAACACTGAAGCTTTCTTT. Translating gives CSAKGQGHPNTEAFF.

This clonotype was observed at least ten times. V and J are TRBV5-1 and TRBJ2-7; 7 bases map to TRBD2. This CDR3 contains 16 residues. Germline V CDR1 and CDR2: SGHRS, YFSETQ. The trim removed 4 bases at V and 2 bases at J, leaving 12 bases unmatched. As DNA, the CDR3 is TGCGCCAGCAGCCCGGGGAGGCTAGCGGAAGCCTACGAGCAGTACTTC. Amino acid sequence: CASSPGRLAEAYEQYF.

Comment on this clonotype: This may arise from a read error, as a much more abundant clone is one base away. V usage is TRBV29-1 and J usage is TRBJ2-4; TRBD1 might be the D (5 bases). CDR1 is SQVTM, CDR2 ANQGSEA, per germline. The CDR3 contains 16 residues. CDR3 region: CGPTLPLTGRKNIQYF. DNA for the CDR3: TGCGGCCCCACCTTACCCCTTACAGGTCGCAAAAACATTCAGTACTTC.

The table lists this clonotype with many counts. The genes are TRBV4-1 and TRBJ2-7, with 8 positions matching TRBD1. CDR3 length equals 14 residues. The J segment lost 6 bases and the V segment lost 8 bases, leaving 12 bases of the junction unmatched. In germline, CDR1 is MGHRA, CDR2 YSYEKL. For the CDR3, the DNA is TGCGCCAGCTCTCCTCGGACAGGGTGGGGCGAGCAGTACTTC. Protein: CASSPRTGWGEQYF.

There are a few counts of this clonotype. This chain connects TRBV11-2 to TRBJ2-4; D unclear. CDR1 is SGHAT and CDR2 is FQNNGV in the germline V gene. Trimming took 0 bases from V and 7 from J, leaving 4 bases between them. This CDR3 is built from 12 residues. CDR3 sequence (DNA): TGTGCCAGCAGCTTAGATTCTAACATTCAGTACTTC. Translation: CASSLDSNIQYF. Full variable domain (missing parts from reference TRBV11-2 and TRBJ2-4): EAGVAQSPRYKIIEKRQSVAFWCNPISGHATLYWYQQILGQGPKLLIQFQNNGVVDDSQLPKDRFSAERLKGVDSTLKIQPAKLEDSAVYLCASSLDSNIQYFGAGTRLSVL.

This clonotype appeared many times. The J gene is TRBJ2-1, the V gene TRBV18; 9 bases line up with TRBD2. CDR3 size: 16 residues. V lost 6 bases, J lost 8 bases, and 14 bases stayed unmatched. Germline-derived CDR1 and CDR2 are KGHSH and LQKENI. The CDR3 DNA is TGTGCCAGCTCGCCGATAGCGGGGGACAGATGGCATGAGCAGTTCTTC. Amino acids: CASSPIAGDRWHEQFF.

This clonotype was counted many times. The V and J genes are TRBV7-3 and TRBJ2-3, with TRBD2 matching over 7 bases. V lost 2 bases and J lost 2; bases outside the gene matches: 7. Germline CDR1 and CDR2: SGHTA and FQGTGA. The CDR3 has 16 residues. CDR3: CASSLDAAGFTDTQYF. In nucleotides, the CDR3 is TGTGCCAGCAGCTTAGATGCAGCGGGGTTCACAGATACGCAGTATTTT.

This clonotype was counted a few times. The chain couples TRBV12-3 or TRBV12-4 to TRBJ2-3, with 10 bases identical to TRBD1. The ends lost 6 bases at V and 2 bases at J; junction bases unmatched: 5. This CDR3 is built from 15 residues. This chain's CDR3 is CASSQTGGVTDTQYF. Written as DNA, the CDR3 is TGTGCCAGCAGCCAGACAGGGGGCGTCACAGATACGCAGTATTTT.

In this sample, this clonotype turned up many times. This chain connects TRBV5-1 to TRBJ2-1, with TRBD2 identical over 7 bases. V was clipped by 6 bases and J by 0 bases; unmatched bases: 6. This CDR3 has 15 amino acids. CDR1 is SGHRS, CDR2 YFSETQ, per germline. DNA of the CDR3: TGCGCCAGCAAGACTAGCTGCGGCTCCTACAATGAGCAGTTCTTC. It is translated as CASKTSCGSYNEQFF.

The chain employs TRBV21-1 and TRBJ2-3; the table's D call of TRBD2 was not tested on the DNA. TRBV21-1 is noted as a pseudogene. The CDR3 is 16 residues long. CDR3 in amino acids: CASNHPSAGLMDTQYF. The CDR3 DNA reads TGTGCCAGCAACCATCCCTCGGCGGGGTTAATGGATACGCAGTATTTT.

This clonotype was seen just once. This likely stems from a read error, as it lies one base from a far larger clone. The chain combines TRBV20-1 with TRBJ1-1; no definite D call. Germline CDR1 is DFQATT and CDR2 is SNEGSKA (reference sequence). The CDR3 is made up of 15 amino acids. The CDR3 loop is CSARPLGGDNSPLLF. The CDR3 DNA reads as TGCAGTGCTAGACCCTTGGGTGGGGATAATTCACCCCTCCTCTTT.

This clonotype showed up many times. J is TRBJ1-5 and V is TRBV20-1; the D gene is possibly TRBD1 (5 bases). This CDR3 region has 12 residues. V was trimmed by 3 bases and J by 7 bases, leaving 10 bases between them. CDR1 DFQATT and CDR2 SNEGSKA come from the germline V gene (reference sequence). CDR3 in DNA: TGCAGTGCTAGCAGGGTAAAGCAGCCCCAGCATTTT. It is translated as CSASRVKQPQHF.

This clonotype was picked up many times. This sequence joins TRBV28 and TRBJ1-2; TRBD1 matches at 9 bases. The CDR3 spans 13 residues. V dropped 5 bases and J dropped 6; count of bases not matched to a gene: 4. From germline, CDR1 is MDHEN and CDR2 SYDVKM. Here the CDR3 reads CASSTGGENGYTF. The DNA of the CDR3 is TGTGCCAGCAGTACAGGGGGCGAGAATGGCTACACCTTC.

The chain has TRBV20-1 and TRBJ2-3; the D call may be TRBD1 or TRBD2 (5 bases each). The germline V gene has CDR1 DFQATT and CDR2 SNEGSKA (reference sequence). V shed 0 bases and J shed 3 bases, with 10 bases lying between them. CDR3 size: 14 residues. Written as DNA, the CDR3 is TGCAGTGCTAGAGATTCGGGGCCGACAGATACGCAGTATTTT. Amino acids: CSARDSGPTDTQYF.

This clonotype showed up many times. The genes are TRBV7-8 and TRBJ2-7; TRBD1 matches 10 bases. Germline V lookup: CDR1 SGHVS, CDR2 FQNEAQ. The CDR3 has 17 residues. V lost 4 bases to trimming and J lost 6 bases; unmatched junction nucleotides: 15. Here the CDR3 reads CASSSRPWDRGSGEQYF. CDR3 bases: TGTGCCAGCAGCTCCCGCCCCTGGGACAGGGGATCGGGCGAGCAGTACTTC.

This clonotype was observed at least ten times. The rearrangement uses TRBV6-6 and TRBJ1-5; a possible D gene is TRBD1 (6 bases). The CDR3 consists of 14 residues. V was shortened by 6 bases and J by 4 bases, with 13 bases between the two germline ends. Germline CDR1 MNHNY, CDR2 SVGAGI (reference sequence). In DNA, the CDR3 is TGTGCCAGCAGAACCAGGGGCGGTAATCAGCCCCAGCATTTT. Translation: CASRTRGGNQPQHF.

At least ten counts were recorded for this clonotype. This sequence joins TRBV29-1 and TRBJ1-4, with 10 nucleotides matching TRBD1. CDR1 is SQVTM and CDR2 is ANQGSEA in the germline V gene. V was pared by 7 bases and J by 8 bases, with 10 bases of the junction left unmatched. CDR3 length equals 14 residues. The CDR3 nucleotides are TGCAGCGCAGCGACAGGGGGCGGTGCGGAAAAACTGTTTTTT. Translating gives CSAATGGGAEKLFF.

Many counts were recorded for this clonotype. This rearrangement joins TRBV9 to TRBJ1-4; 7 nucleotides agree with TRBD1. Germline V lookup: CDR1 SGDLS, CDR2 YYNGEE. The V gene end was trimmed by 4 bases and the J gene end by 5 bases; junction bases not matched to a gene: 5. This CDR3 has 14 amino acids. CDR3 bases: TGTGCCAGCAGCCCAGGGGGGGTGAATGAAAAACTGTTTTTT. Amino acid sequence: CASSPGGVNEKLFF.

In its sample, this clonotype ranks as medium-sized (0.01 to 0.1%). The V and J genes are TRBV7-2 and TRBJ2-1; tentative D call: TRBD2 (5 bases). Germline lookup yields CDR1 SGHTA and CDR2 FQGNSA. Trimming removed 1 base at V and 4 bases at J, with 11 bases between. The CDR3 runs 15 residues. In DNA form, the CDR3 reads TGTGCCAGCAGCTTAGTGGGAGCGCGATACAATGAGCAGTTCTTC. It encodes CASSLVGARYNEQFF.

This clonotype was counted many times. This rearrangement joins TRBV11-2 to TRBJ2-2; D perhaps matches TRBD1 (5 bases). Trimming shortened V by 4 bases and J by 6 bases, and 27 bases separated the two germline ends. CDR3 length equals 19 residues. Per the germline V gene, CDR1 is SGHAT and CDR2 is FQNNGV. The CDR3 spells CASSYMSRLSRVPAGELFF. Here the CDR3 DNA reads TGTGCCAGCAGCTATATGAGTCGTCTGAGCAGGGTGCCCGCCGGGGAGCTGTTTTTT.

This clonotype has at least ten counts. V gene TRBV14 combines with J gene TRBJ1-1; maybe TRBD1 (5 bases). The CDR3 is 15 residues long. Trimming took off 4 bases at V and 7 bases at J, with 19 bases between the two ends. Germline-derived CDR1 and CDR2 are SGHDN and FVKESK. In DNA, the CDR3 is TGTGCCAGCAGCCCCTTGGGAAGGGGCGGGTTTGAAGCTTTCTTT. The encoded protein is CASSPLGRGGFEAFF. The whole variable domain, remainder taken from reference TRBV14 and TRBJ1-1, is EAGVTQFPSHSVIEKGQTVTLRCDPISGHDNLYWYRRVMGKEIKFLLHFVKESKQDESGMPNNRFLAERTGGTYSTLKVQPAELEDSGVYFCASSPLGRGGFEAFFGQGTRLTVV.